This T cell receptor beta chain is from a study of OX40 agonist ivuxolimab in advanced cancers. For the study at large: Prior therapy, whether anti-PD-1, anti-PD-L1 or anti-CTLA-4, was allowed, and less than 45% had some.

With 1 base removed from V and 6 bases from J, the gap between germline ends came to 6 bases. This CDR3 has 13 residues. Germline values: CDR1 LNHNV, CDR2 YYDKDF (reference sequence). Some clones are missing from TCRdb's copy, which holds only in-frame ones; the method was immunoSEQ multiplex PCR. The sample lists about 60,000 clones; 88% were seen once. The clonotype was recovered from an adult with an advanced solid tumor such as melanoma, head and neck, liver or kidney cancer. This sequence joins TRBV15 and TRBJ2-2; D gene uncertain. The sample was CD4+ or CD8+ T cells sorted from blood, taken in a trial of the OX40 agonist ivuxolimab. The CDR3 coding sequence is TGTGCCACCAGCAGAGTTGGAGCCGGGGAGCTGTTTTTT. Its translation is CATSRVGAGELFF.